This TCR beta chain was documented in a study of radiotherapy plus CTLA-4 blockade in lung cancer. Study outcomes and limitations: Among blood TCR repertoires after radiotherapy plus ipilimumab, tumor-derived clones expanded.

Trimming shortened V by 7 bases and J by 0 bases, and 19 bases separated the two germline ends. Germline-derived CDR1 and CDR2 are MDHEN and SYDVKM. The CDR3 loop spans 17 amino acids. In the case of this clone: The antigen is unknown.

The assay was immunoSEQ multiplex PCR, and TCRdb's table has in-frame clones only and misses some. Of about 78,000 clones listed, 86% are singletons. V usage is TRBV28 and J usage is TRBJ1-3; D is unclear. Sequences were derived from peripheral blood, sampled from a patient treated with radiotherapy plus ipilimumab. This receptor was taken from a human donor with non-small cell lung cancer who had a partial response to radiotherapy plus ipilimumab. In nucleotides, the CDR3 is TGTGCCAGCACCTTAGCCCTTCGAGTCAGCTCTGGAAACACCATATATTTT. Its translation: CASTLALRVSSGNTIYF.